The TCR beta chain described here comes from a study of T-cell memory formation after mild COVID-19. Looking at the study overall: In these data, TCR clusters were largely donor specific.

In the case of this clonotype: What it binds is not known.

TCRdb reanalysed the 5' RACE reads using MiXCR and keeps one entry per CDR3 protein. The data show around 200,000 distinct CDR3 sequences, 16% seen once. This CDR3 contains 14 residues. V was cut by 2 bases and J by 2 bases, with 10 bases left in between. The germline CDR1 and CDR2 sequences are MGHDK and SYGVNS. Points from the study as a whole: SARS-CoV-2 specificity of second-wave clones peaking day 37 was unconfirmed.

The specimen was PBMCs or a T cell subset sorted from them (not recorded which). The clonotype was recovered from an adult woman who had mild COVID-19 (a few samples of this study predate the infection). Cell type and time point are not known. This sequence joins TRBV25-1 and TRBJ2-7; tentatively, D is TRBD1 (5 bases). CDR3 residues: CASSEMQGTYEQYF. The CDR3 DNA reads as TGTGCCAGCAGTGAAATGCAGGGAACCTACGAGCAGTACTTC.